A selection of T cell receptor beta chains follows, all from one sample in a study of T-cell memory formation after mild COVID-19. Each CDR3 protein is one row after TCRdb ran MiXCR on the 5' RACE reads. Among roughly 180,000 distinct CDR3 sequences listed, less than 20% were seen once. Specimen: PBMCs or a T cell subset sorted from them (not recorded which). These receptor sequences come from a man aged 18 to 29 who had mild COVID-19 (a few samples of this study predate the infection). Cell type and time point are not known. Each CDR3 is given with its conserved first and last residue. The order of the fields is clone size, J gene, D gene, V gene, CDR3 DNA, CDR3 protein. The D gene is left open where the match is weak. The size field is filled for only some rows; it gives once, few, many or a size class.

abundance: .
j_gene: TRBJ2-5
d_gene: .
v_gene: TRBV20-1
CDR3nt: TGCAGTGCTCCCCAGGGGGGGGGAGAGACCCAGTACTTC
CDR3aa: CSAPQGGGETQYF

abundance: .
j_gene: TRBJ1-1
d_gene: TRBD1
v_gene: TRBV4-1
CDR3nt: TGCGCCAGCAGCCAACCGGGACAGGGGCGAAGTGAAGCTTTCTTT
CDR3aa: CASSQPGQGRSEAFF

abundance: few
j_gene: TRBJ2-3
d_gene: TRBD2
v_gene: TRBV12-3/TRBV12-4
CDR3nt: TGTGCCAGCGTATCGGGGGGGTTCCGCACAGATACGCAGTATTTT
CDR3aa: CASVSGGFRTDTQYF

abundance: few
j_gene: TRBJ2-7
d_gene: TRBD1
v_gene: TRBV6-6
CDR3nt: TGTGCCAGCAGGTGGGACAGGGGTGTGCGGGAGCAGTACTTC
CDR3aa: CASRWDRGVREQYF

abundance: few
j_gene: TRBJ2-3
d_gene: .
v_gene: TRBV5-6
CDR3nt: TGTGCCAGCAGCTTGGCAGCAGGCCGCACAGATACGCAGTATTTT
CDR3aa: CASSLAAGRTDTQYF

abundance: .
j_gene: TRBJ1-1
d_gene: .
v_gene: TRBV20-1
CDR3nt: TGCAGTGCTAGAGATCGGGGCAGGCACTTAGGAACTGAAGCTTTCTTT
CDR3aa: CSARDRGRHLGTEAFF

abundance: few
j_gene: TRBJ2-2
d_gene: .
v_gene: TRBV5-5
CDR3nt: TGTGCCAGCAGCTTGAGAAGCTTTCCTATAAACACCGGGGAGCTGTTTTTT
CDR3aa: CASSLRSFPINTGELFF

abundance: .
j_gene: TRBJ2-5
d_gene: .
v_gene: TRBV6-6
CDR3nt: TGTGCCAGCAGCCTCGATTACGGAGAGACCCAGTACTTC
CDR3aa: CASSLDYGETQYF

abundance: .
j_gene: TRBJ1-2
d_gene: .
v_gene: TRBV7-2
CDR3nt: TGTGCCAGCAGCTTAGGAGGGTTCGATCTGGGCTACACCTTC
CDR3aa: CASSLGGFDLGYTF

abundance: few
j_gene: TRBJ1-1
d_gene: .
v_gene: TRBV10-3
CDR3nt: TGTGCCATCAGTGAGTCGAGGGGGAACACTGAAGCTTTCTTT
CDR3aa: CAISESRGNTEAFF

abundance: few
j_gene: TRBJ2-7
d_gene: TRBD1
v_gene: TRBV12-3/TRBV12-4
CDR3nt: TGTGCCAGCAGGCGTCCTGACAGGGCCTACGAGCAGTACTTC
CDR3aa: CASRRPDRAYEQYF

abundance: .
j_gene: TRBJ2-3
d_gene: .
v_gene: TRBV12-3/TRBV12-4
CDR3nt: TGTGCCAGCAGTTTGACTATCCCAGATACGCAGTATTTT
CDR3aa: CASSLTIPDTQYF

abundance: .
j_gene: TRBJ1-5
d_gene: .
v_gene: TRBV6-1
CDR3nt: TGTGCCAGCAGTGTTGACCCATATCAGCCCCAGCATTTT
CDR3aa: CASSVDPYQPQHF

abundance: few
j_gene: TRBJ2-1
d_gene: TRBD1
v_gene: TRBV7-2
CDR3nt: TGTGCCAGCAGCTTAGCCCCGACAGGGGTGGGCGGTGAGCAGTTCTTC
CDR3aa: CASSLAPTGVGGEQFF

abundance: .
j_gene: TRBJ1-1
d_gene: .
v_gene: TRBV29-1
CDR3nt: TGCAGCGCCCTACGTCGGGACACTGAAGCTTTCTTT
CDR3aa: CSALRRDTEAFF

abundance: many
j_gene: TRBJ2-3
d_gene: .
v_gene: TRBV4-3
CDR3nt: TGCGCCAGCAGCCAAGTTACAGGCCGCACAGATACGCAGTATTTT
CDR3aa: CASSQVTGRTDTQYF

abundance: few
j_gene: TRBJ2-7
d_gene: TRBD2
v_gene: TRBV7-2
CDR3nt: TGTGCCAGCAGCTTCGCGGGGGGGCCCGAGCAGTACTTC
CDR3aa: CASSFAGGPEQYF

abundance: few
j_gene: TRBJ2-1
d_gene: .
v_gene: TRBV11-2
CDR3nt: TGTGCCAGCAGCCTAGGGATCGATGAGCAGTTCTTC
CDR3aa: CASSLGIDEQFF

abundance: many
j_gene: TRBJ2-2
d_gene: TRBD1
v_gene: TRBV12-3/TRBV12-4
CDR3nt: TGTGCCAGCAGTGCCACAGGGGGCACCGGGGAGCTGTTTTTT
CDR3aa: CASSATGGTGELFF

abundance: few
j_gene: TRBJ2-3
d_gene: .
v_gene: TRBV4-1
CDR3nt: TGCGCCAGCAGCCGCCTGCCCCGCACAGATACGCAGTATTTT
CDR3aa: CASSRLPRTDTQYF

abundance: few
j_gene: TRBJ1-2
d_gene: .
v_gene: TRBV4-3
CDR3nt: TGCGCCAGCAGCCAGGACTGGGGGTACGCTAACTATGGCTACACCTTC
CDR3aa: CASSQDWGYANYGYTF

abundance: few
j_gene: TRBJ1-1
d_gene: .
v_gene: TRBV5-1
CDR3nt: TGCGCCAGCAGCTTGAGGTGGACGACAAACACTGAAGCTTTCTTT
CDR3aa: CASSLRWTTNTEAFF

abundance: few
j_gene: TRBJ2-4
d_gene: .
v_gene: TRBV11-2
CDR3nt: TGTGCCAGCAGCTTAGAAAGGCTAGCCAAAAACATTCAGTACTTC
CDR3aa: CASSLERLAKNIQYF

abundance: few
j_gene: TRBJ1-6
d_gene: .
v_gene: TRBV2
CDR3nt: TGTGCCAGCAGTACCGTAAGATCGGGAAATTCACCCCTCCACTTT
CDR3aa: CASSTVRSGNSPLHF

abundance: few
j_gene: TRBJ1-2
d_gene: .
v_gene: TRBV5-1
CDR3nt: TGCGCCAGCAGTGCAGGGATTACTTTAAACTATGGCTACACCTTC
CDR3aa: CASSAGITLNYGYTF

abundance: .
j_gene: TRBJ2-5
d_gene: TRBD1
v_gene: TRBV7-8
CDR3nt: TGTGCCAGCAGCGTAAACAGGGGGCAAGATGAGACCCAGTACTTC
CDR3aa: CASSVNRGQDETQYF

abundance: .
j_gene: TRBJ2-2
d_gene: .
v_gene: TRBV5-1
CDR3nt: TGCGCCAGCAGCAGCGGGACACCGAACACCGGGGAGCTGTTTTTT
CDR3aa: CASSSGTPNTGELFF

abundance: few
j_gene: TRBJ1-1
d_gene: .
v_gene: TRBV29-1
CDR3nt: TGCAGCCCCAGGGGCCCTGGGAACACTGAAGCTTTCTTT
CDR3aa: CSPRGPGNTEAFF

abundance: .
j_gene: TRBJ2-3
d_gene: .
v_gene: TRBV7-2
CDR3nt: TGTGCCAGCAGCTTAGTCACTTCCGGCACAGATACGCAGTATTTT
CDR3aa: CASSLVTSGTDTQYF

abundance: few
j_gene: TRBJ2-3
d_gene: TRBD1
v_gene: TRBV4-2
CDR3nt: TGTGCCAGCCGTGGGACAGGGAGCACAGATACGCAGTATTTT
CDR3aa: CASRGTGSTDTQYF

abundance: .
j_gene: TRBJ2-1
d_gene: .
v_gene: TRBV20-1
CDR3nt: TGCAGTGCTATTGGGGGGCGCGGAAATGAGCAGTTCTTC
CDR3aa: CSAIGGRGNEQFF

abundance: few
j_gene: TRBJ2-5
d_gene: .
v_gene: TRBV5-1
CDR3nt: TGCGCCAGCAGCTCGACCGGGCCTATAGAGACCCAGTACTTC
CDR3aa: CASSSTGPIETQYF

abundance: few
j_gene: TRBJ2-3
d_gene: .
v_gene: TRBV28
CDR3nt: TGTGCCAGCAGTTCAAAGGGAAGCACAGATACGCAGTATTTT
CDR3aa: CASSSKGSTDTQYF